The 13 T cell receptor beta chains in this list originate from one sample, sequenced in a study of T cells in Graves' hyperthyroidism and ophthalmopathy. The source material, RNA transcripts, was used to amplify TCR beta CDR3 regions. HTBI primers were employed in a first-round RT-PCR of the TCR CDR3. Via MiXCR, TCRdb re-called the multiplex PCR reads, giving one row per CDR3 protein. Of some 510,000 distinct CDR3 sequences listed, less than 25% are singletons. Sequenced: blood. These receptors were taken from a man aged 18 to 30 with Graves' hyperthyroidism.

Here the CDR3 reads CASSAKTGYEQYF. As DNA, the CDR3 is TGTGCCAGCAGTGCCAAAACAGGCTACGAGCAGTACTTC. V gene TRBV6-1 combines with J gene TRBJ2-7, with D possibly TRBD1 on 5 matching bases. In germline, CDR1 is MNHNS, CDR2 SASEGT. This CDR3 region has 13 residues. V was pared by 4 bases and J by 3 bases, with 10 bases between.

This clonotype showed up many times. The CDR3 DNA follows: TGTGCCAGCAGCCAAGAGGGGGGGCGCGGGGGCACTGAAGCTTTCTTT. Its protein product is CASSQEGGRGGTEAFF. The chain links TRBV7-8 to TRBJ1-1; TRBD1 is a possible D gene (6 bases). V was cut by 5 bases and J by 4 bases, with 20 bases left in between. This CDR3 has 16 amino acids. Germline V gene lookup returns CDR1 SGHVS and CDR2 FQNEAQ. Full variable domain (missing parts from reference TRBV7-8 and TRBJ1-1): GAGVSQSPRYKVAKRGQDVALRCDPISGHVSLFWYQQALGQGPEFLTYFQNEAQLDKSGLPSDRFFAERPEGSVSTLKIQRTQQEDSAVYLCASSQEGGRGGTEAFFGQGTRLTVV.

This clonotype was observed at least ten times. The CDR3 nucleotides are TGCGCCAGCAGCTTGGCCCTCGGAATCACCTACGAGCAGTACTTC. Translating it yields CASSLALGITYEQYF. The V call is TRBV5-1, the J call TRBJ2-7; D is ambiguous. Looked up from germline, CDR1 is SGHRS and CDR2 is YFSETQ. This CDR3 has 15 residues. Trimming stripped 0 bases from V and 2 bases from J, with 12 bases between.

The rearrangement joins TRBV12-3 or TRBV12-4 to TRBJ2-5; 10 bases are a match to TRBD2. The CDR3 loop spans 17 amino acids. V was clipped by 4 bases and J by 2 bases; unmatched bases: 10. DNA of the CDR3: TGTGCCAGCAGTTCCCGGACTAGCGGTGAAATTCAAGAGACCCAGTACTTC. Its protein product is CASSSRTSGEIQETQYF.

There are many counts of this clonotype. The V gene is TRBV19, the J gene TRBJ2-2; D not resolved. Germline V lookup: CDR1 LNHDA, CDR2 SQIVND (reference sequence). V lost 5 bases and J lost 6, with 10 bases in between. CDR3 size: 13 residues. CDR3 sequence (DNA): TGTGCCAGTAGTCTAATGTCGTCCGGGGAGCTGTTTTTT. Protein sequence: CASSLMSSGELFF.

This clonotype was recorded at least ten times. The chain is built from TRBV12-3 or TRBV12-4 and TRBJ1-5, with D possibly being TRBD1 (6 bases). The length of the CDR3 is 14 residues. Trimming pared 8 bases from V and 4 bases from J, leaving 15 bases between. The CDR3 loop reads CASRLGQTNQPQHF. In DNA, the CDR3 is TGTGCCAGCCGTCTTGGACAGACGAATCAGCCCCAGCATTTT.

This clonotype was observed at least ten times. The chain has TRBV5-1 and TRBJ2-7; D remains ambiguous. Trimming took off 4 bases at V and 2 bases at J, with 13 bases between the two ends. The V gene's germline CDR1 is SGHRS and CDR2 YFSETQ. The CDR3 sequence is 14 residues long. The CDR3 here is CASSTYSGPYEQYF. As DNA, the CDR3 is TGCGCCAGCAGCACCTACAGTGGCCCCTACGAGCAGTACTTC.

At least ten counts were recorded for this clonotype. The chain recombines TRBV11-2 with TRBJ2-7; 9 bases align to TRBD1. J was trimmed by 3 bases and V by 4 bases; bases with no gene match: 16. Germline CDR1 SGHAT, CDR2 FQNNGV. This CDR3 contains 18 residues. The CDR3 DNA follows: TGTGCCAGCAGCTATTTTCCCGTGGGACAGGGCAATTTCTACGAGCAGTACTTC. This translates into CASSYFPVGQGNFYEQYF.

At least ten counts were recorded for this clonotype. J is TRBJ2-7 and V is TRBV29-1; TRBD2 aligns across 7 bases. Germline V CDR1 and CDR2: SQVTM, ANQGSEA. CDR3 length equals 15 residues. V dropped 4 bases and J dropped 1; count of bases not matched to a gene: 10. The CDR3 nucleotides are TGCAGCGTTGCTACCGGGACGGGAGGTTCCTACGAGCAGTACTTC. It encodes CSVATGTGGSYEQYF.

At least ten counts were recorded for this clonotype. The chain combines TRBV5-1 with TRBJ2-7, with D tentatively TRBD2 (5 bases). CDR1 and CDR2 (germline): SGHRS, YFSETQ. V was cut by 0 bases and J by 0 bases, with 13 bases left in between. The CDR3 is 16 amino acids. The CDR3 nucleotides read TGCGCCAGCAGCTTGGCCCGCACGGGGAGCTCCTACGAGCAGTACTTC. Protein sequence: CASSLARTGSSYEQYF.

This clonotype has only a few counts. A much bigger clone sits one base away, suggesting this may be a read error. The chain is built from TRBV12-3 or TRBV12-4 and TRBJ1-1; D unresolved. CDR3 length equals 12 residues. CDR3 bases: TGTGCCAGCAGTGTCCAGAACACTGATGCTTTCTTT. It is translated as CASSVQNTDAFF.

This clonotype has ten or more counts. V and J are TRBV7-2 and TRBJ2-5, with 8 bases lining up with TRBD1. V lost 5 bases to trimming and J lost 4 bases; unmatched junction nucleotides: 3. This CDR3 spans 13 amino acids. CDR1 is SGHTA and CDR2 is FQGNSA in the germline V gene. In nucleotides, the CDR3 is TGTGCCAGCAGCCTCAGGGGGCTAGAGACCCAGTACTTC. Translating gives CASSLRGLETQYF. The full variable domain, rest sourced from reference TRBV7-2 and TRBJ2-5, is GAGVSQSPSNKVTEKGKDVELRCDPISGHTALYWYRQSLGQGLEFLIYFQGNSAPDKSGLPSDRFSAERTGGSVSTLTIQRTQQEDSAVYLCASSLRGLETQYFGPGTRLLVL.

This clonotype has only a few counts. This sequence joins TRBV6-1 and TRBJ2-2; TRBD1 or TRBD2 may be the D gene (5 bases each). Trimming shortened V by 9 bases and J by 1 base, and 9 bases separated the two germline ends. Germline V lookup: CDR1 MNHNS, CDR2 SASEGT. The CDR3 has 13 residues. This chain's CDR3 is CASGTVNTGELFF. In DNA form, the CDR3 reads TGTGCCAGTGGGACGGTGAACACCGGGGAGCTGTTTTTT.